This entry is about one TCR beta chain. What it binds is unknown. Healthy bone marrow donors supplied every sample. PCR primers comprised 60 Vbeta and 13 Jbeta primers. Clones were sequenced by immunoSEQ multiplex PCR, and TCRdb holds only the in-frame ones, with some missing. The table shows some 56,000 clones, with roughly 80% occurring only once. The sample originates from a study of cytomegalovirus exposure and HLA in healthy donors. Study observations and caveats: A later analysis showed that HLA-associated TCR beta chains had undergone more clonal expansion than equally common others.

The CDR3 is 16 amino acids. Germline assignment: CDR1 LNHDA and CDR2 SQIVND (reference sequence). Between the trimmed V and J ends, which lost 6 bases and 0 bases, there was a span of 15 bases. Material for sequencing was PBMCs. The chain uses TRBV19 and TRBJ1-5; D unresolved. The TCR sequence derives from a middle-aged woman in good health and CMV-seronegative. This CDR3 reads CASSGTGFPSNQPQHF. The CDR3 DNA reads TGTGCCAGTAGCGGAACGGGATTTCCTAGCAATCAGCCCCAGCATTTT.